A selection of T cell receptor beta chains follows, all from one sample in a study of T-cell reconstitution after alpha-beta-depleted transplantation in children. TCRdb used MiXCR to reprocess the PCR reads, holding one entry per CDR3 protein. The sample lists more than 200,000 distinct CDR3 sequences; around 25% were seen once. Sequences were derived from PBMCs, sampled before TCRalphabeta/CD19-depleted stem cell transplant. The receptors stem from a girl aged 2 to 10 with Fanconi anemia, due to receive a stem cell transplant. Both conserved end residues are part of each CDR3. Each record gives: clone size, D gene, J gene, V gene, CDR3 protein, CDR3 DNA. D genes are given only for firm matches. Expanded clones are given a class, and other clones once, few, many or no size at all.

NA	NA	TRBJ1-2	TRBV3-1	CASSRRGYGYTF	TGTGCCAGCAGCCGAAGGGGTTATGGCTACACCTTC
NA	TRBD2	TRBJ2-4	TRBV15	CATSRAGTSGKNIQYF	TGTGCCACCAGCAGAGCCGGGACTAGCGGAAAAAACATTCAGTACTTC
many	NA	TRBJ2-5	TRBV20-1	CSASRGLPQETQYF	TGCAGTGCTAGTCGTGGGTTACCCCAAGAGACCCAGTACTTC
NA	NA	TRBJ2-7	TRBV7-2	CASSLYRGHYEQYF	TGTGCCAGCAGCTTATACCGAGGGCACTACGAGCAGTACTTC
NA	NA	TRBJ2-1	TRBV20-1	CSATYSYNEQFF	TGCAGTGCTACCTACTCCTACAATGAGCAGTTCTTC
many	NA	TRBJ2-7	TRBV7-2	CASSRVITAHEQYF	TGTGCCAGCAGCCGCGTCATCACGGCTCACGAGCAGTACTTC
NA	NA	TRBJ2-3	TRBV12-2	CASRRGLAPELTDTQYF	TGTGCAAGTCGCCGGGGACTAGCGCCAGAACTCACAGATACGCAGTATTTT
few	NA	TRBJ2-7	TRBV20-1	CSARVPGQTEYEQYF	TGCAGTGCTAGGGTCCCCGGTCAGACGGAATACGAGCAGTACTTC
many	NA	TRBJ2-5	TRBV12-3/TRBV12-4	CASSLRMGRGQETQYF	TGTGCCAGCAGTTTAAGGATGGGAAGGGGACAAGAGACCCAGTACTTC
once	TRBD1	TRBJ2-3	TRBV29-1	CSSALSGGADTQYF	TGCAGCTCAGCCCTCTCAGGGGGCGCAGATACGCAGTATTTT
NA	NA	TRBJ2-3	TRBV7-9	CASSFGGALADTQYF	TGTGCCAGCAGCTTTGGTGGGGCGTTGGCAGATACGCAGTATTTT
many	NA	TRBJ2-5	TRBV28	CASSFRGGPQYF	TGTGCCAGCAGTTTTAGGGGGGGGCCCCAGTACTTC
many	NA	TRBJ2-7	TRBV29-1	CSVAGYKSSYEQYF	TGCAGCGTTGCAGGGTACAAGTCTAGCTACGAGCAGTACTTC
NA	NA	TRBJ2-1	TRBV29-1	CSGRQSSYNEQFF	TGCAGCGGAAGACAAAGCTCCTACAATGAGCAGTTCTTC
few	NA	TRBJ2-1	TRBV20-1	CSASPTNNEQFF	TGCAGTGCTAGCCCCACGAACAATGAGCAGTTCTTC
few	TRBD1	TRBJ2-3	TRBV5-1	CASSPQGPGTDTQYF	TGCGCCAGCAGCCCACAGGGGCCGGGCACAGATACGCAGTATTTT
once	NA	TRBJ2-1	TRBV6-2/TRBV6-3	CASSSTGAFRSSYNEQFF	TGTGCCAGCAGTTCGACCGGGGCTTTCCGTAGCTCCTACAATGAGCAGTTCTTC
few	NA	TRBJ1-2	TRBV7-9	CASSLTITRGYYGYTF	TGTGCCAGCAGCTTAACCATTACCAGGGGTTACTATGGCTACACCTTC
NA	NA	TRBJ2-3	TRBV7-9	CASSLVRGLTDTQYF	TGTGCCAGCAGCTTAGTGCGGGGGCTCACAGATACGCAGTATTTT
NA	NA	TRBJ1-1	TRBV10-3	CAISDPTGANAEAFF	TGTGCCATCAGTGACCCAACAGGTGCTAACGCTGAAGCTTTCTTT